This T cell receptor beta chain was recovered during a study of cytomegalovirus exposure and HLA in healthy donors. Both 60 Vbeta primers and 13 Jbeta primers went into the PCR. Produced via immunoSEQ multiplex PCR; TCRdb's table is partial and in-frame only. The sample carries 110,000 to 150,000 clones, roughly 9.4% recorded once. The sequence was collected from a male donor in good health and CMV-seronegative. Sequenced sample: PBMCs.

CDR3 sequence (DNA): TGTGCCAGCAGTCAGGGCCTGACTTACGAGTGGTATGGCTACACCTTC. Translation gives CASSQGLTYEWYGYTF. The chain is built from TRBV27 and TRBJ1-2, with a weak D call TRBD1 (5 bases). CDR1 is MNHEY, CDR2 SMNVEV, per germline (reference sequence). V lost 5 bases and J 5 bases, leaving 21 bases between the germline ends. The CDR3 sequence is 16 residues long.